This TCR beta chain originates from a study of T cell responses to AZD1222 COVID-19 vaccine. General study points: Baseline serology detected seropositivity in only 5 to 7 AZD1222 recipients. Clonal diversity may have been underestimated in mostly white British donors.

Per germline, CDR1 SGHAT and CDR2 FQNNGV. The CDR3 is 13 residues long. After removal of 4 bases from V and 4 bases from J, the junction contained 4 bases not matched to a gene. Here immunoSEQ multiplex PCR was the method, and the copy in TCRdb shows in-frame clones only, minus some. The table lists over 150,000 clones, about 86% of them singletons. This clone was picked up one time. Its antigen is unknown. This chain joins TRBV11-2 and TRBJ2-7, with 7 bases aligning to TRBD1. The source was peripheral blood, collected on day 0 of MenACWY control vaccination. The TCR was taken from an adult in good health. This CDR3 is CASSWDSSYEQYF. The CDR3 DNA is TGTGCCAGCAGCTGGGACAGCAGTTACGAGCAGTACTTC.